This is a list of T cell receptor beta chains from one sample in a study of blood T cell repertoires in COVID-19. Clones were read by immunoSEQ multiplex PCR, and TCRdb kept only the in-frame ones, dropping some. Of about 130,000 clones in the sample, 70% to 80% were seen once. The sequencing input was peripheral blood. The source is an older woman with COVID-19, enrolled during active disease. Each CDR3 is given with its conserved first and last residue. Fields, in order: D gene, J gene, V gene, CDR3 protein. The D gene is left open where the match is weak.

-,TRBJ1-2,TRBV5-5,CASSLTQGLDYGYTF
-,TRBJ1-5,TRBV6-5,CASSYSRGTVQPQHF
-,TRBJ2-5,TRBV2,CASSEGASFSRETQYF
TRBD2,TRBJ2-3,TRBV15,CATSVDLAGGHLDTQYF
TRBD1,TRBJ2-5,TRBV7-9,CASSLGLSWDRGPGETQYF
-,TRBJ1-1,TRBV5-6,CASRYTGSTEAFF
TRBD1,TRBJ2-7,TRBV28,CASSRQGGEAYEQYF
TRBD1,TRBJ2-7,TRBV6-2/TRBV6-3,CASSYGTDSYEQYF
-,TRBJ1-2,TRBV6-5,CASSRLDSFDYGYTF
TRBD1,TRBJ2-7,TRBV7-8,CASSLSGTGVYEQYF
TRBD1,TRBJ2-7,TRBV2,CASSEQGAGEQYF
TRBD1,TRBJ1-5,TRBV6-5,CASSPGTGGNQPQHF
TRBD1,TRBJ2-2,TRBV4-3,CASSLLQGTAGELFF
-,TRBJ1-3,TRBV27,CASSLRGGRGVGNRGNTIYF
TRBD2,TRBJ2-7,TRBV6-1,CASSDPGGGSSYEQYF